The 30 T cell receptor beta chains reported below all come from one sample, sequenced in a study of Tregs in tolerant kidney transplant recipients. The antigens these receptors bind are not known. Using immunoSEQ multiplex PCR, the repertoire was profiled, and TCRdb retains in-frame clones only, with some absent. The sample carries under 2,000 clones, about 41% recorded once. Input material: Tregs from blood cultured with allogeneic cells. The receptors stem from a human patient who received a combined kidney and bone marrow transplant. Some of the T cells may derive from the graft donor.

This clone was recorded a few times. This chain connects TRBV2 to TRBJ2-5, with D possibly matching TRBD1 (6 bases). The CDR3 has 11 amino acids. The germline V gene has CDR1 SNHLY and CDR2 FYNNEI. Trimming took off 3 bases at V and 14 bases at J, with 13 bases between the two ends. CDR3 loop: CASSDGGNVYF. CDR3 coding DNA: TGTGCCAGCAGTGATGGGGGCAATGTATACTTC.

This chain joins TRBV27 and TRBJ2-5, with 9 bases identical to TRBD1. From germline, CDR1 is MNHEY and CDR2 SMNVEV (reference sequence). The CDR3 contains 14 residues. Trimming at V came to 4 bases and at J to 5 bases, leaving 5 bases not matched to a gene. This CDR3 reads CASSSDRGGETQYF. The CDR3 DNA is TGTGCCAGCAGTTCGGACAGGGGAGGGGAGACCCAGTACTTC.

J is TRBJ1-1 and V is TRBV7-2, with D unresolved. The germline V and J ends were trimmed by 0 bases and 0 bases, with 14 bases remaining between them. The germline gives CDR1 SGHTA, CDR2 FQGNSA. The length of the CDR3 is 17 residues. The CDR3 sequence is CASSLAPPGLMNTEAFF. CDR3 in DNA: TGTGCCAGCAGCTTAGCCCCCCCAGGCCTCATGAACACTGAAGCTTTCTTT.

The rearrangement links TRBV18 to TRBJ2-7; possibly TRBD1 or TRBD2 for D (5 bases each). Trimming shortened V by 6 bases and J by 0 bases, and 18 bases separated the two germline ends. Germline V gives CDR1 KGHSH, CDR2 LQKENI. This CDR3 has 16 residues. The CDR3 nucleotides read TGTGCCAGCTCTTACACCCCGGGACCATCCTCCTACGAGCAGTACTTC. Its translation is CASSYTPGPSSYEQYF.

Details on this clone: A read error may account for a junction end that differs from germline. The chain links TRBV5-1 to TRBJ1-6; 8 bases map to TRBD1. This CDR3 contains 16 residues. CDR1 and CDR2 (germline): SGHRS, YFSETQ. The CDR3 sequence is CASSLAPGGSHSPPHF. As DNA, the CDR3 is TGCGCCAGCAGCCTCGCCCCAGGGGGCTCGCATTCACCCCCCCACTTT.

This clone counts as large. The gene calls are TRBV7-6 and TRBJ2-1, with D tentatively TRBD2 (6 bases). This CDR3 is built from 16 residues. Per germline, CDR1 SGHVS and CDR2 FNYEAQ. V lost 1 base to trimming and J lost 0 bases, with 10 bases between them. CDR3 in DNA: TGTGCCAGCAGCTTAGTTGGAGGGACCTCCTACAATGAGCAGTTCTTC. Protein sequence: CASSLVGGTSYNEQFF.

This clone turned up a few times. The V gene is TRBV2, the J gene TRBJ1-1; D not certain. The CDR3 extends over 14 amino acids. V lost 6 bases and J 1 base, leaving 12 bases between the germline ends. Germline values: CDR1 SNHLY, CDR2 FYNNEI. CDR3 sequence reads: CASSLRTGNTEAFF. The CDR3 DNA reads as TGTGCCAGCAGCCTCCGGACGGGGAACACTGAAGCTTTCTTT.

By share of the sample, this clone is large. V gene TRBV5-6 combines with J gene TRBJ2-7; 7 bases match TRBD1. The CDR3 covers 15 residues. J gave up 2 bases and V 0 bases, and 5 bases lay outside the gene matches. The V gene's germline CDR1 is SGHDT and CDR2 YYEEEE. In DNA, the CDR3 is TGTGCCAGCAGCTTGGGGGGACAGCGAACCTACGAGCAGTACTTC. Protein sequence: CASSLGGQRTYEQYF.

This clone was picked up a small number of times. A far larger clone is only one base removed, so a read error is likely. The sample carries other DNA sequences with the same CDR3. V is TRBV5-2 and J is TRBJ2-3; the table gives TRBD1 as D, unverified against the DNA. TRBV5-2 is a documented pseudogene. The CDR3 is 18 amino acids. The CDR3 DNA follows: TGTGCCAGCAGCCAAACACAATGGGCAGGGGTGAGTCCAGATACGCAGTATTTT. The encoded protein is CASSQTQWAGVSPDTQYF.

This chain connects TRBV25-1 to TRBJ2-3; 7 positions agree with TRBD1. With V trimmed by 3 bases and J by 4 bases, 10 bases remained unmatched. In germline, CDR1 is MGHDK, CDR2 SYGVNS. The CDR3 has 16 amino acids. The CDR3 nucleotides read TGTGCCAGCAGTGACCGACAGGGCCTAGGGTCAGATACGCAGTATTTT. This codes for CASSDRQGLGSDTQYF.

A few counts support this clone. CDR3 sequence reads: CASSLVRGNTEAFF. The CDR3 DNA reads as TGTGCCAGCAGCTTAGTCAGGGGGAACACTGAAGCTTTCTTT. The rearrangement joins TRBV7-2 to TRBJ1-1; D is perhaps TRBD1 (6 bases). CDR3 length equals 14 residues. Germline V gene data show CDR1 as SGHTA and CDR2 as FQGNSA. V lost 1 base to trimming and J lost 1 base, with 7 bases between them. Combining the CDR3 with reference TRBV7-2 and TRBJ1-1 gives the whole variable domain GAGVSQSPSNKVTEKGKDVELRCDPISGHTALYWYRQSLGQGLEFLIYFQGNSAPDKSGLPSDRFSAERTGGSVSTLTIQRTQQEDSAVYLCASSLVRGNTEAFFGQGTRLTVV.

J is TRBJ2-7 and V is TRBV30; perhaps D is TRBD1 or TRBD2 (7 bases each). Germline-derived CDR1 and CDR2 are GTSNPN and SVGIG (reference sequence). CDR3 size: 13 residues. The ends were cut back, 5 bases at V and 1 base at J, with 12 bases in the middle. For the CDR3, the DNA is TGTGCCTGGGGGCAGGGGGGGTCCTACGAGCAGTACTTC. This translates into CAWGQGGSYEQYF.

Notes on this clone: This probably arose from a read error, given a far larger clone one base away. This chain links TRBV5-1 with TRBJ2-7; no clear D. The CDR3 is 13 amino acids. V lost 0 bases and J 7 bases, leaving 11 bases between the germline ends. Germline values: CDR1 SGHRS, CDR2 YFSETQ. The CDR3 DNA follows: TGCGCCAGCAGCTTGGAAGGGCTGGGTGAGCAGTACTTC. Its translation: CASSLEGLGEQYF.

In this sample, this clone turned up a few times. The rearrangement uses TRBV10-1 and TRBJ1-5, with D possibly TRBD1 on 5 matching bases. V was pared by 3 bases and J by 1 base, with 13 bases between. The length of the CDR3 is 16 residues. Per the germline V gene, CDR1 is WNHNN and CDR2 is SYGVQD (reference sequence). CDR3 nucleotide sequence: TGCGCCAGCAGTGAAGGGGCAATCGGGAGCAATCAGCCCCAGCATTTT. Translated: CASSEGAIGSNQPQHF.

The chain is built from TRBV6-9 and TRBJ2-4; D possibly corresponds to TRBD2 (7 bases). This CDR3 comprises 14 residues. Trimming took off 8 bases at V and 7 bases at J, with 18 bases between the two ends. Looked up from germline, CDR1 is MNHGY and CDR2 is SVAAGI. CDR3 protein: CASRGRGGVNIQYF. CDR3 bases: TGTGCCAGCCGGGGCAGGGGAGGGGTGAACATTCAGTACTTC.

The genes are TRBV2 and TRBJ1-5, with D possibly matching TRBD1 (6 bases). There are 16 residues in the CDR3. V lost 8 bases, J lost 0 bases, and 17 bases lay in between. CDR1 is SNHLY, CDR2 FYNNEI, per germline. CDR3 in DNA: TGTGCCAGCCAAAAGACAGGCTCGGATAGCAATCAGCCCCAGCATTTT. Its protein product is CASQKTGSDSNQPQHF.

This sequence joins TRBV4-2 and TRBJ2-2; 7 nucleotides match TRBD1. Trimming cost V 5 bases and J 6 bases; bases outside gene matches: 9. CDR1 is LGHNA, CDR2 YNFKEQ, per germline. This CDR3 contains 15 residues. The CDR3 DNA reads as TGTGCCAGCAGCTATAGACAGGGAGTGTCCGGGGAGCTGTTTTTT. Protein sequence: CASSYRQGVSGELFF.

The chain has TRBV18 and TRBJ2-7; weak D call: TRBD1 (5 bases). This CDR3 comprises 13 residues. V lost 2 bases to trimming and J lost 5 bases, with 10 bases between them. Germline CDR1 reads KGHSH; CDR2 reads LQKENI. The CDR3 reads CASSPVQGNEQYF. The CDR3, as DNA: TGTGCCAGCTCACCAGTCCAGGGCAACGAGCAGTACTTC.

Concerning this clone itself: The junction and the germline gene differ at one end; a read error may be behind it. The chain joins TRBV5-4 to TRBJ1-1, with D hard to call. The CDR3 loop spans 16 amino acids. CDR1 is SGHNT, CDR2 YYREEE, per germline (reference sequence). This CDR3 is CASSQGLRTSNTEAFF. Written as DNA, the CDR3 is TGCGCCAGCAGCCAAGGCCTCAGGACCAGTAACACTGAAGCTTTCTTT.

The chain combines TRBV6-5 with TRBJ2-3; D uncertain. The V gene lost 5 bases and the J gene lost 15 bases, with 15 bases spanning the gap. CDR3 length equals 11 residues. Germline V lookup: CDR1 MNHEY, CDR2 SVGAGI. The DNA of the CDR3 is TGTGCCAGCAGTGATACGATGCACAGATATTTT. Residues: CASSDTMHRYF.

As for this clone: A read error is the likely source, as a far larger clone sits one nucleotide away. This chain uses TRBV5-1 with TRBJ2-1; D is ambiguous. Trimming removed 0 bases from V and 9 bases from J, with 10 bases in between. The CDR3 contains 13 residues. The V gene's germline CDR1 is SGHRS and CDR2 YFSETQ. CDR3 DNA sequence: TGCGCCAGCAGCTTGGAATGGCTGGGTGAGCAGTTCTTC. This translates into CASSLEWLGEQFF.

This clone rates as large. V is TRBV5-1 and J is TRBJ2-1, with D possibly being TRBD1 (5 bases). The germline V gene has CDR1 SGHRS and CDR2 YFSETQ. The CDR3 runs to 8 residues. V lost 7 bases and J lost 15, with 8 bases in between. The CDR3 nucleotides are TGCGCCAGCGGGGCGTGGTTCTTC. It yields the protein CASGAWFF.

The chain joins TRBV27 to TRBJ2-1; perhaps TRBD2 as D (6 bases). The V end was cut by 6 bases, the J end by 0 bases, with 18 bases between. Germline V gene data show CDR1 as MNHEY and CDR2 as SMNVEV (reference sequence). This CDR3 has 17 amino acids. The CDR3 here is CASSPPLGGSSYNEQFF. The CDR3 DNA reads as TGTGCCAGCAGCCCCCCCCTCGGAGGGAGCTCCTACAATGAGCAGTTCTTC.

In its sample, this clone was seen a few times. One end of the junction varies from germline; a read error may be responsible. The sample contains more than one DNA sequence encoding this CDR3. The chain has TRBV5-1 and TRBJ2-1; D gene ambiguous. Germline V gives CDR1 SGHRS, CDR2 YFSETQ. This CDR3 has 13 residues. Written as DNA, the CDR3 is TGTGCCAGCAGCTCGGACCTCTACAATGAGCAGTTCTTC. This codes for CASSSDLYNEQFF. The complete variable domain, with remaining parts taken from reference TRBV5-1 and TRBJ2-1, reads KAGVTQTPRYLIKTRGQQVTLSCSPISGHRSVSWYQQTPGQGLQFLFEYFSETQRNKGNFPGRFSGRQFSNSRSEMNVSTLELGDSALYLCASSSDLYNEQFFGPGTRLTVL.

This clone was seen only a few times. The J gene is TRBJ2-1, the V gene TRBV19; 7 bases align to TRBD1. V lost 5 bases and J lost 4; bases outside the gene matches: 17. The CDR3 is 18 amino acids. CDR1 is LNHDA, CDR2 SQIVND, per germline (reference sequence). The CDR3 reads CASSSTGWRPPSYNEQFF. CDR3 nucleotides: TGTGCCAGTAGTTCGACAGGGTGGCGACCACCCTCTTACAATGAGCAGTTCTTC.

CDR3 loop: CASSPYGGTEAFF. The CDR3 DNA reads TGTGCCAGCAGTCCCTACGGGGGCACTGAAGCTTTCTTT. V gene TRBV6-1 combines with J gene TRBJ1-1, with D perhaps matching TRBD1 (5 bases). The CDR3 runs to 13 residues. CDR1 and CDR2 (germline): MNHNS, SASEGT. Between the trimmed V and J ends, which lost 5 bases and 4 bases, there was a span of 11 bases.

As concerns this clone: This sequence is one base from a far larger clone and is likely a read error. The gene calls are TRBV2 and TRBJ1-1, with unresolved D. This CDR3 is built from 13 residues. V was trimmed by 8 bases and J by 6 bases, leaving 16 bases between them. Germline V gene sequence: CDR1 SNHLY, CDR2 FYNNEI. The DNA for the CDR3 is TGTGCCAGCGTTCCGGTTCCACGCTCTGAAGCTTTCTTT. This gives the protein CASVPVPRSEAFF. Combining the CDR3 with reference TRBV2 and TRBJ1-1 gives the whole variable domain EPEVTQTPSHQVTQMGQEVILRCVPISNHLYFYWYRQILGQKVEFLVSFYNNEISEKSEIFDDQFSVERPDGSNFTLKIRSTKLEDSAMYFCASVPVPRSEAFFGQGTRLTVV.

CDR3 bases: TGTGCCAGCTACTTTACAGGGAACTCCTACAATGAGCAGTTCTTC. It is translated as CASYFTGNSYNEQFF. V and J are TRBV5-6 and TRBJ2-1; D perhaps matches TRBD1 (6 bases). This CDR3 region has 15 residues. From germline, CDR1 is SGHDT and CDR2 YYEEEE. With 7 bases removed from V and 0 bases from J, the gap between germline ends came to 14 bases.

This chain uses TRBV5-8 with TRBJ1-1; D unclear. V lost 4 bases, J lost 1 base, and 14 bases lay in between. The CDR3 is made up of 15 amino acids. Germline V CDR1 and CDR2: SGHTS, YDEGEE. The chain's CDR3 is CASSPTLRKNTEAFF. CDR3 nucleotides: TGTGCCAGCAGCCCGACACTTAGGAAGAACACTGAAGCTTTCTTT. Together with reference TRBV5-8 and TRBJ1-1, the CDR3 gives the full variable domain: EAGVTQSPTHLIKTRGQQATLRCSPISGHTSVYWYQQALGLGLQFLLWYDEGEERNRGNFPPRFSGRQFPNYSSELNVNALELEDSALYLCASSPTLRKNTEAFFGQGTRLTVV.

The rearrangement links TRBV6-5 to TRBJ1-1; possibly TRBD1 for D (5 bases). In germline, CDR1 is MNHEY, CDR2 SVGAGI. The CDR3 contains 12 residues. CDR3 sequence reads: CATRAPSGGAFF. CDR3 in DNA: TGTGCGACCCGGGCCCCGTCCGGGGGGGCTTTCTTT.